This T cell receptor beta chain was identified during a study of cytomegalovirus exposure and HLA in healthy donors. Clones were read by immunoSEQ multiplex PCR, and TCRdb kept only the in-frame ones, dropping some. The sample lists more than 300,000 clones, roughly 90% occurring once. Trimming cost V 4 bases and J 6 bases; bases outside gene matches: 9. The CDR3 totals 16 residues. Germline CDR1 MNHEY, CDR2 SVGAGI. The chain links TRBV6-5 to TRBJ2-1; 10 bases align to TRBD1. What was sequenced was PBMCs. The TCR comes from a woman between 18 and 29 years old in good health and CMV-seronegative. This CDR3 is CASSSPGQGGGNEQFF. The CDR3 DNA sequence: TGTGCCAGCAGTTCCCCCGGACAGGGGGGTGGCAATGAGCAGTTCTTC.